The present TCR beta chain was sequenced within a study of blood T cell repertoires in COVID-19. As for the study in general: Italy, Spain and the United States were the sources of the convalescent and acute COVID-19 samples. The analysed material was cDNA or gDNA that came from T cells, B-cell-depleted T cells, or PBMCs.

In Seattle, patients joined the study during active infection and were tracked longitudinally. Assay used: immunoSEQ multiplex PCR; TCRdb lists only in-frame clones, some missing. The table has roughly 100,000 clones, 76% seen once. The CDR3 runs to 13 residues. V was shortened by 8 bases and J by 1 base, with 10 bases between the two germline ends. Germline CDR1 and CDR2: MNHEY and SMNVEV (reference sequence). This clonotype was obtained from a man older than 75 with COVID-19, enrolled during active disease. The chain couples TRBV27 to TRBJ2-3; the D is unclear. The specimen sequenced was peripheral blood. Here the CDR3 reads CASGRSRTDTQYF. In nucleotides, the CDR3 is TGTGCCAGCGGTCGGTCCCGCACAGATACGCAGTATTTT.